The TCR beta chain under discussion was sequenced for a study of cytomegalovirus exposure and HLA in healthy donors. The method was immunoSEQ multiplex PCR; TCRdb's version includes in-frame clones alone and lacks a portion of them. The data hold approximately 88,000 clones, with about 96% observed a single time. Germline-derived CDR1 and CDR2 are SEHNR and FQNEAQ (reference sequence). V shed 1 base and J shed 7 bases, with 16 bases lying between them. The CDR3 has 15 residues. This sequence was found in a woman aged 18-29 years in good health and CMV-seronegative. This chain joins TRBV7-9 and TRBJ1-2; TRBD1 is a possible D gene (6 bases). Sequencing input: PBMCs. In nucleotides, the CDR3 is TGTGCCAGCAGCTTAGTAGTAGTCGGACAGATTGGCTACACCTTC. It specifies CASSLVVVGQIGYTF.